Shown below are 16 T cell receptor beta chains from a single sample sequenced in a study of blood T cells in healthy people across ages. A second PCR, run for about 6 to 11 cycles, used a sample-barcoded 5' primer plus a J-beta primer mix. TCRdb independently ran MiXCR on the 5' RACE reads; one entry per CDR3 protein. This sample has some 1.5 million distinct CDR3 sequences, with roughly 27% found just once. The sequenced sample was blood. The receptors here all came from a woman aged 25 to 45 in good health.

The rearrangement links TRBV12-3 or TRBV12-4 to TRBJ1-6; D is uncertain. V shed 1 base and J shed 12 bases, with 16 bases lying between them. The CDR3 runs to 15 residues. CDR3 amino acids: CASSLVDGSTVPLHF. The CDR3 bases are TGTGCCAGCAGTTTAGTTGACGGGAGTACGGTACCCCTCCACTTT.

Of note for this clonotype: Possible read error: a much larger clone is one base away. The chain couples TRBV5-1 to TRBJ2-1; D is uncertain. The germline CDR1 and CDR2 sequences are SGHRS and YFSETQ. Deletions cut 5 bases from V and 7 bases from J, with 16 bases between. CDR3 length: 14 amino acids. Here the CDR3 reads CASSLRERANEQFF. Written as DNA, the CDR3 is TGCGCCAGCAGTCTCCGAGAACGGGCGAATGAGCAGTTCTTC.

The CDR3 DNA follows: TGCAGTGCTACTGGACTAGCGGGGCCAGATACGCAGTATTTT. Its protein product is CSATGLAGPDTQYF. The chain employs TRBV20-1 and TRBJ2-3; 12 bases map to TRBD2. The CDR3 spans 14 residues. CDR1 and CDR2 (germline): DFQATT, SNEGSKA (reference sequence). The V and J ends lost 4 bases and 4 bases, in that order; junction bases with no gene match: 3.

This clonotype was detected ten times or more. V is TRBV7-2 and J is TRBJ2-3, with a weak D call TRBD2 (7 bases). This CDR3 has 12 amino acids. V was shortened by 8 bases and J by 5 bases, with 11 bases between the two germline ends. The germline V gene has CDR1 SGHTA and CDR2 FQGNSA. The CDR3 sequence is CASGGAGDTQYF. In DNA form, the CDR3 reads TGTGCCAGCGGGGGGGCGGGAGATACGCAGTATTTT.

This clonotype appeared a few times. The genes are TRBV25-1 and TRBJ2-1, with a weak D call TRBD2 (5 bases). Germline CDR1 is MGHDK and CDR2 is SYGVNS. The CDR3 covers 15 residues. The V end was cut by 6 bases, the J end by 0 bases, with 12 bases between. CDR3 in DNA: TGTGCCAGCAGGCTTACTGGGAGCTCCTACAATGAGCAGTTCTTC. This translates into CASRLTGSSYNEQFF.

Of note for this clonotype: A read error is possible here, since a much larger clone lies one base away. The chain uses TRBV20-1 and TRBJ1-2, with 7 positions matching TRBD1. The V gene end was trimmed by 0 bases and the J gene end by 13 bases; junction bases not matched to a gene: 11. The CDR3 extends over 13 amino acids. Germline V CDR1 and CDR2: DFQATT, SNEGSKA (reference sequence). The CDR3 coding sequence is TGCAGTGCTAGAGAAAAGGGGGCTGGCCGCTGCACCTTC. Its protein is CSAREKGAGRCTF.

This clonotype showed up many times. The chain employs TRBV20-1 and TRBJ2-7; weak D call: TRBD1 (5 bases). Looked up from germline, CDR1 is DFQATT and CDR2 is SNEGSKA (reference sequence). This CDR3 contains 13 residues. V lost 8 bases, J lost 5 bases, and 19 bases lay in between. The CDR3 DNA follows: TGCAGTTTCGAGATGGGGCAGAACGACGAGCAGTACTTC. Protein: CSFEMGQNDEQYF.

This clonotype was observed a handful of times. The chain is built from TRBV6-6 and TRBJ2-7; 8 nucleotides line up with TRBD1. J lost 2 bases, V lost 6 bases, and 6 bases had no gene match. From germline, CDR1 is MNHNY and CDR2 SVGAGI (reference sequence). The CDR3 length is 14 residues. The CDR3 coding sequence is TGTGCCAGCAGGTCGGCGGGACAGGCCTACGAGCAGTACTTC. Its protein product is CASRSAGQAYEQYF.

The rearrangement uses TRBV9 and TRBJ1-6; maybe TRBD1 (5 bases). Germline-derived CDR1 and CDR2 are SGDLS and YYNGEE. The CDR3 is 15 amino acids. Deletions cut 0 bases from V and 9 bases from J, with 13 bases between. The CDR3 nucleotides read TGTGCCAGCAGCGTAGCTTGGTATGGGGCTTCACCCCTCCACTTT. The encoded protein is CASSVAWYGASPLHF.

This clonotype appeared a few times. This chain uses TRBV9 with TRBJ2-7, with TRBD1 as a possible D gene (6 bases). Trimming shortened V by 6 bases and J by 0 bases, and 19 bases separated the two germline ends. The CDR3 is made up of 16 amino acids. Germline V gene data show CDR1 as SGDLS and CDR2 as YYNGEE. The CDR3 sequence: CASTIGAGAPSYEQYF. CDR3 nucleotides: TGTGCCAGCACCATAGGGGCAGGGGCCCCCTCCTACGAGCAGTACTTC.

This clonotype was recorded many times. In DNA form, the CDR3 reads TGCAGCGTCTCCCTTGAAGCCAGGCGAGGGTACGAGCAGTACTTC. This sequence encodes CSVSLEARRGYEQYF. The chain has TRBV29-1 and TRBJ2-7; the D gene is possibly TRBD2 (5 bases). Germline V CDR1 and CDR2: SQVTM, ANQGSEA. This CDR3 is built from 15 residues. V was trimmed by 6 bases and J by 4 bases, leaving 22 bases between them.

This clonotype appeared many times. CDR3 residues: CATRPGSSYEQYF. Written as DNA, the CDR3 is TGCGCCACACGGCCGGGATCCTCCTACGAGCAGTACTTC. The rearrangement links TRBV10-1 to TRBJ2-7; tentatively, D is TRBD2 (5 bases). Between the trimmed V and J ends, which lost 10 bases and 0 bases, there was a span of 13 bases. This CDR3 spans 13 amino acids. CDR1 is WNHNN and CDR2 is SYGVQD in the germline V gene (reference sequence).

The sample holds one count of this clonotype. The rearrangement joins TRBV6-5 to TRBJ2-5; 7 nucleotides line up with TRBD1. With V trimmed by 0 bases and J by 11 bases, 9 bases remained unmatched. The length of the CDR3 is 14 residues. Germline CDR1 reads MNHEY; CDR2 reads SVGAGI. CDR3 amino acids: CASSYSRDSGEQYF. CDR3 DNA: TGTGCCAGCAGTTACTCGAGGGACAGCGGTGAGCAGTACTTC.

There are many counts of this clonotype. The CDR3 region is CASSHLRAGSRSYEQYF. The CDR3 coding sequence is TGTGCCAGCAGTCACCTCCGGGCCGGGAGTCGATCCTACGAGCAGTACTTC. The chain employs TRBV6-2 or TRBV6-3 and TRBJ2-7; D possibly corresponds to TRBD2 (6 bases). Germline V gene lookup returns CDR1 MNHEY and CDR2 SVGEGT. This CDR3 comprises 17 residues. V was shortened by 5 bases and J by 1 base, with 21 bases between the two germline ends.

The genes are TRBV27 and TRBJ2-3, with D unresolved. CDR3 length: 14 amino acids. Trimming pared 1 base from V and 7 bases from J, leaving 12 bases between. The germline CDR1 and CDR2 sequences are MNHEY and SMNVEV (reference sequence). Here the CDR3 reads CASSLWGGDYTQYF. The CDR3 nucleotides are TGTGCCAGCAGTTTATGGGGTGGAGATTATACGCAGTATTTT.

The chain joins TRBV12-3 or TRBV12-4 to TRBJ2-5; 8 nucleotides align to TRBD2. The ends lost 2 bases at V and 9 bases at J; junction bases unmatched: 11. There are 15 residues in the CDR3. The CDR3: CASSLSGRGEDAQYF. Written as DNA, the CDR3 is TGTGCCAGCAGTTTATCCGGGCGGGGGGAAGATGCCCAGTACTTC.